This TCR beta chain was found in a study of follicular helper T cells after annual influenza vaccination. The CDR3 is 11 amino acids. The junction had 4 bases not matched to a gene; V was cut back by 5 bases and J by 9 bases. From germline, CDR1 is SGHVS and CDR2 FQNEAQ. Data came from immunoSEQ multiplex PCR; TCRdb stores just in-frame clones and leaves some out. The table shows under 15,000 clones, with about four fifths occurring only once. Noted time point: 2015-2016 season, pre-vaccination. Vaccine contraindications, substance abuse, HIV/AIDS, active malignancy and active illness excluded donors.

The sample in question was CXCR5- memory CD4+ T cells sorted from blood, obtained on the day of influenza vaccination. The TCR comes from an adult who received the influenza vaccine. The chain uses TRBV7-8 and TRBJ2-7, with 7 bases lining up with TRBD2. The CDR3 coding sequence is TGTGCCAGCAGCCTCGGGGAGGGGCAGTACTTC. This gives the protein CASSLGEGQYF.